This T cell receptor beta chain comes out of a study of regulatory T cells in long-lasting Graves disease. Many counts were recorded for this clonotype. According to the study, TCR beta libraries were built with iRepertoire HTBI primers and CDR3-region Arm-PCR. From the multiplex PCR reads, TCRdb called clonotypes with MiXCR, one entry per CDR3 protein. The sample consists of roughly 500,000 distinct CDR3 sequences, around an eighth of them appearing once. The CDR3 is 11 residues long. In germline, CDR1 is SGHTA, CDR2 FQGNSA. The V gene lost 5 bases and the J gene lost 10 bases, with 9 bases spanning the gap. Stated time point: newly diagnosed GD, antithyroid drugs for less than 3 months. The TCR library was prepared using RNA isolated from PBMCs. These data were also filed under a second study, of T cells in Graves' hyperthyroidism and ophthalmopathy.

The receptor's source is a man younger than 40 with Graves disease. The sequencing used peripheral blood mononuclear cells (PBMCs), collected at new diagnosis, from a patient treated with antithyroid drugs. V usage is TRBV7-2 and J usage is TRBJ2-1; D uncertain. The CDR3 DNA follows: TGTGCCAGCAGCCAGAGACGCGAGCAGTTCTTC. Translating gives CASSQRREQFF.